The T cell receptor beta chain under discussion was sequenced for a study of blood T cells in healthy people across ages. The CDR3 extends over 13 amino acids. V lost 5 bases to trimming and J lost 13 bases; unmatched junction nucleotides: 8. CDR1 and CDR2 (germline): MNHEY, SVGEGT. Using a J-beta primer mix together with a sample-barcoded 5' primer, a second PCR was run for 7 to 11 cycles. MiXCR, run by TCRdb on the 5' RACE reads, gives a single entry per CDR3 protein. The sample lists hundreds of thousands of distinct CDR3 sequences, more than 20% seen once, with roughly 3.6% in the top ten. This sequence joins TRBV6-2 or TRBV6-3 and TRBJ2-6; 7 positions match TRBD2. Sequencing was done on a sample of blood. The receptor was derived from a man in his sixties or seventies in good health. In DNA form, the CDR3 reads TGTGCCAGCAGTACGGGGACGGGGGGTGTCCTGACTTTC. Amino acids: CASSTGTGGVLTF.